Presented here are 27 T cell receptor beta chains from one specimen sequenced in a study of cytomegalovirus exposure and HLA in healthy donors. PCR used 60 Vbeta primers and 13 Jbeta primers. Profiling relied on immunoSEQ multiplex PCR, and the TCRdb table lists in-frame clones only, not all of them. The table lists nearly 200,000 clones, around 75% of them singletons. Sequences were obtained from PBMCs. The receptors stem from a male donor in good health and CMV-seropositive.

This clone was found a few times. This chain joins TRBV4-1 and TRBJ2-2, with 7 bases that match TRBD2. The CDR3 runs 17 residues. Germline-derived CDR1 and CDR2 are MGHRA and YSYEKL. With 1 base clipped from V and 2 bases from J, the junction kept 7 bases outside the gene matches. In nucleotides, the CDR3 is TGCGCCAGCAGCCAAGTCGACCTGGGACTAAACACCGGGGAGCTGTTTTTT. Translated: CASSQVDLGLNTGELFF.

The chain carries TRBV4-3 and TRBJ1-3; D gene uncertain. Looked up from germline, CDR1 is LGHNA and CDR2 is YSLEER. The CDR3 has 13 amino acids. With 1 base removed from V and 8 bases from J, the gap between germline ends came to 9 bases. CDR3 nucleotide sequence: TGCGCCAGCAGCCAAGTACGAGGTTACACCATATATTTT. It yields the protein CASSQVRGYTIYF.

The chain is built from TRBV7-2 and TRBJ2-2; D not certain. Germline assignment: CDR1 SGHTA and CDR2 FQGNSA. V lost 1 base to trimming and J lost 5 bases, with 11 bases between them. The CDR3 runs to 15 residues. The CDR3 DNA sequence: TGTGCCAGCAGCTTAGACAGCAGTATAACCGGGGAGCTGTTTTTT. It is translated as CASSLDSSITGELFF.

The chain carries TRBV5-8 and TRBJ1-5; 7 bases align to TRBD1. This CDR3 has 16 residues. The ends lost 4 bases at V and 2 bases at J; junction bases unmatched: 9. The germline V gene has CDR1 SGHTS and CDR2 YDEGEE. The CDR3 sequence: CASSTDREGGNQPQHF. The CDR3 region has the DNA TGTGCCAGCAGCACCGACAGGGAAGGGGGCAATCAGCCCCAGCATTTT.

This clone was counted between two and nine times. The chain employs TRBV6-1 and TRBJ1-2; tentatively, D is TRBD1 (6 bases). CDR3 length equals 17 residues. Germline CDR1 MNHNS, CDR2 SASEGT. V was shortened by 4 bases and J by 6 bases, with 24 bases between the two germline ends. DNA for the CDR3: TGTGCCAGCAGTGGAACCGGGACATTTCTCAAAGGCCATGGCTACACCTTC. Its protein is CASSGTGTFLKGHGYTF.

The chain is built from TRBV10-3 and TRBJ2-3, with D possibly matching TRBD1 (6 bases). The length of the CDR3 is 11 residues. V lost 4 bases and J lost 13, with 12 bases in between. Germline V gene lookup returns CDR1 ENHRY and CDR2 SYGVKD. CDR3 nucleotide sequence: TGTGCCATCAGTGGTGACGGACAGAAGTATTTT. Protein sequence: CAISGDGQKYF.

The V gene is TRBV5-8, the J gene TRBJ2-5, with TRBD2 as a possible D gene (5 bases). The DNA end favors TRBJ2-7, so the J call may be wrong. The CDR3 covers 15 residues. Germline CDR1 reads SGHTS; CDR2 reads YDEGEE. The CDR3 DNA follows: TGTGCCAGCAGCTTGAGTTTGAGGGTTTCCTACGAGCAGTACTTC. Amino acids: CASSLSLRVSYEQYF.

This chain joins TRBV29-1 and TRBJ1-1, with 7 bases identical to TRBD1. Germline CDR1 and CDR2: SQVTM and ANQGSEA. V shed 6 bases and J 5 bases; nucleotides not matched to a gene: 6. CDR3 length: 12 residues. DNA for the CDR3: TGCAGCGTCCACAGGGGTGAGACTGAAGCTTTCTTT. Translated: CSVHRGETEAFF.

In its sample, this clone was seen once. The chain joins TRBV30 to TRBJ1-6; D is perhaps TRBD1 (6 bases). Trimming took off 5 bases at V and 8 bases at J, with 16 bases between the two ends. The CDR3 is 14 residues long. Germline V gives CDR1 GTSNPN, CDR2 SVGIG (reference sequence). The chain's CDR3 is CAWVRGFADSPLHF. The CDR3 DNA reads TGTGCCTGGGTGAGGGGGTTCGCGGATTCACCCCTCCACTTT.

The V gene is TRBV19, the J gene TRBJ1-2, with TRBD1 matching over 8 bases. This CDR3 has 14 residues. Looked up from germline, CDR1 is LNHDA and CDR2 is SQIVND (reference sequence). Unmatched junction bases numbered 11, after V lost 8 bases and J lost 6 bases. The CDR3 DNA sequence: TGTGCCAGTCGACCGACAGGGGATTACGATGGCTACACCTTC. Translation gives CASRPTGDYDGYTF.

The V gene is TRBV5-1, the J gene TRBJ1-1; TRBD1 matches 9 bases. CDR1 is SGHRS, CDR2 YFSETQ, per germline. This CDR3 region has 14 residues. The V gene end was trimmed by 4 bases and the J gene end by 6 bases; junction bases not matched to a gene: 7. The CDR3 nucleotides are TGCGCCAGCAGCATGGGACAGGGCGGATCTGAAGCTTTCTTT. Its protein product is CASSMGQGGSEAFF.

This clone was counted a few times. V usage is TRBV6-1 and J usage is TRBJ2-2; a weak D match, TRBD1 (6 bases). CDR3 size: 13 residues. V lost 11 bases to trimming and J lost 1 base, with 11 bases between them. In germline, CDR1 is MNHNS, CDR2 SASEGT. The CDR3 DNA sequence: TGTGCCTATCCGGACAGGAACACCGGGGAGCTGTTTTTT. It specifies CAYPDRNTGELFF.

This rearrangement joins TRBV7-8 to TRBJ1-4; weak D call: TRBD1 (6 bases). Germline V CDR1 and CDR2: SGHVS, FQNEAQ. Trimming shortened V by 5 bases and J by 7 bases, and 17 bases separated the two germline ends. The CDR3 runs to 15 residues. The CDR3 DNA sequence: TGTGCCAGCAGCCAAAAGACAGGCGGTAGTGAAAAACTGTTTTTT. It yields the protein CASSQKTGGSEKLFF.

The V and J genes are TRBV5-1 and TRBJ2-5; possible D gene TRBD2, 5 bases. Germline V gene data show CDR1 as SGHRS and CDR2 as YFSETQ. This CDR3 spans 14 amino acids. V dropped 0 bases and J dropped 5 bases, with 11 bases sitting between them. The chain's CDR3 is CASSLAEGRETQYF. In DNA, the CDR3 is TGCGCCAGCAGCTTGGCCGAGGGCCGGGAGACCCAGTACTTC.

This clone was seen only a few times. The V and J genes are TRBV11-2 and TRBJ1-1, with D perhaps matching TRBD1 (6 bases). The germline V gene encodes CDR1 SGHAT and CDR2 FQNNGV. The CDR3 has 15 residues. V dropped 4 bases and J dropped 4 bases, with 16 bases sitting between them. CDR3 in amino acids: CASSSLPGGPTEAFF. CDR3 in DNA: TGTGCCAGCAGCTCTCTTCCCGGGGGGCCCACTGAAGCTTTCTTT. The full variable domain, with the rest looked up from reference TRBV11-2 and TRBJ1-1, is EAGVAQSPRYKIIEKRQSVAFWCNPISGHATLYWYQQILGQGPKLLIQFQNNGVVDDSQLPKDRFSAERLKGVDSTLKIQPAKLEDSAVYLCASSSLPGGPTEAFFGQGTRLTVV.

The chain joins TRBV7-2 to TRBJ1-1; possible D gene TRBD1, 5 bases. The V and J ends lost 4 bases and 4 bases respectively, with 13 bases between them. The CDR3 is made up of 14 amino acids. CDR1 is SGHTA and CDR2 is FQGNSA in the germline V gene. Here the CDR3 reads CASSSQGGGTEAFF. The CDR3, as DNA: TGTGCCAGCAGCTCTCAGGGCGGCGGCACTGAAGCTTTCTTT.

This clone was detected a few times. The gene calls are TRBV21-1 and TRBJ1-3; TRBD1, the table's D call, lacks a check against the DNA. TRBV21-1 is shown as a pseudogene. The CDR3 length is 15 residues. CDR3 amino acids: CASSSQTGFGNTIYF. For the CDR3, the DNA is TGTGCCAGCAGCTCCCAGACAGGGTTTGGAAACACCATATATTTT.

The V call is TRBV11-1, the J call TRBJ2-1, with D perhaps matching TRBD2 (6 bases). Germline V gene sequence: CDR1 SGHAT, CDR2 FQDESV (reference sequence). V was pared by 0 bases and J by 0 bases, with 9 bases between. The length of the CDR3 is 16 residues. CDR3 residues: CASSLARGASYNEQFF. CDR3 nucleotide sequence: TGTGCCAGCAGCTTAGCGCGGGGCGCCTCCTACAATGAGCAGTTCTTC.

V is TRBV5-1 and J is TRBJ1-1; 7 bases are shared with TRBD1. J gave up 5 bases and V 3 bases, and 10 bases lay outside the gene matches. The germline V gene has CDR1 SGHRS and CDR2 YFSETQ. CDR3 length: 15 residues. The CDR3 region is CASSYRGQVGTEAFF. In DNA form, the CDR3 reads TGCGCCAGCAGCTACCGAGGACAGGTAGGGACTGAAGCTTTCTTT.

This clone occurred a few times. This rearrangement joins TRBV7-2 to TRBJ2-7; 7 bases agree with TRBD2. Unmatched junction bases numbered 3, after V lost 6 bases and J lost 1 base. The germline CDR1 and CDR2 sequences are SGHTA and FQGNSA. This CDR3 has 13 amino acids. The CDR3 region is CASRAGLSYEQYF. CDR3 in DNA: TGTGCCAGCAGGGCGGGACTATCCTACGAGCAGTACTTC.

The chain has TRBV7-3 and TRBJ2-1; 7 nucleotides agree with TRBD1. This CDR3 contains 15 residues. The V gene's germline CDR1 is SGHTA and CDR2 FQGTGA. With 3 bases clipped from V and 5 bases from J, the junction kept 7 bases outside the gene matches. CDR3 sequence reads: CASSFTGAANNEQFF. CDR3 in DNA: TGTGCCAGCAGCTTTACAGGGGCCGCGAACAATGAGCAGTTCTTC.

The CDR3 protein is CASSEFYASNQPQHF. Here the CDR3 DNA reads TGCGCCAGCAGTGAGTTCTATGCTAGCAATCAGCCCCAGCATTTT. The rearrangement links TRBV10-2 to TRBJ1-5; no firm D call. This CDR3 region has 15 residues. Germline V gene lookup returns CDR1 WSHSY and CDR2 SAAADI. V was cut by 1 base and J by 0 bases, with 7 bases left in between.

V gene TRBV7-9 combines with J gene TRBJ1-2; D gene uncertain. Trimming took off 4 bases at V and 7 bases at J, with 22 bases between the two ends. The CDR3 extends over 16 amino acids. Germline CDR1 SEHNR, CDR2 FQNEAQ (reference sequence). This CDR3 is CASSYYPNTVLPGYTF. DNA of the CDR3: TGTGCCAGCAGCTATTACCCCAATACAGTTCTGCCTGGCTACACCTTC.

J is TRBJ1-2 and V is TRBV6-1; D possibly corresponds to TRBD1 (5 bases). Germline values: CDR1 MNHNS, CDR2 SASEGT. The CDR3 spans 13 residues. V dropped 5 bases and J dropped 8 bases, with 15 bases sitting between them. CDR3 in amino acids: CASSFTSGKGYTF. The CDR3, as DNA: TGTGCCAGCAGTTTTACATCAGGGAAAGGCTACACCTTC.

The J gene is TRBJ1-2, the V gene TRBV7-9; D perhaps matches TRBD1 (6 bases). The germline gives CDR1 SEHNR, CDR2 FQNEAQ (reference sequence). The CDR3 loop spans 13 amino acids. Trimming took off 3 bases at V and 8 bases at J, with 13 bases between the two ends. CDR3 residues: CASSFTGREGYTF. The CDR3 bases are TGTGCCAGCAGCTTTACAGGGCGGGAGGGCTACACCTTC.

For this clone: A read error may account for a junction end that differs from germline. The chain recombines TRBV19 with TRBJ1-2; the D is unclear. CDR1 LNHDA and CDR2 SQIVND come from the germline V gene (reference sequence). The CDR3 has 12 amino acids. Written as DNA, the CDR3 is TGTGCTAGTAGGTTCCAGAACTATGGCTACACCTTC. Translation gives CASRFQNYGYTF.

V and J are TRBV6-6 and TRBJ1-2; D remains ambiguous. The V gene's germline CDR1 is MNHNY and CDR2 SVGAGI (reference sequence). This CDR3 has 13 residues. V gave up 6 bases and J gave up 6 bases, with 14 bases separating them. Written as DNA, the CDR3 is TGTGCCAGCAGGGACGGACTGGAGGATGGCTACACCTTC. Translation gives CASRDGLEDGYTF.